This passage covers 18 T cell receptor beta chains from one sample sequenced in a study of T cell responses to AZD1222 COVID-19 vaccine. TCRdb keeps only in-frame clones here, not all; method: immunoSEQ multiplex PCR. The sample records 90,000 to 150,000 clones, approximately 90% being singletons. The input for sequencing was peripheral blood, taken 28 days after the second AZD1222 dose. The receptors here all came from an adult who received the AZD1222 COVID-19 vaccine.

The rearrangement joins TRBV28 to TRBJ1-5; D unresolved. This CDR3 region has 14 residues. Germline V gene sequence: CDR1 MDHEN, CDR2 SYDVKM. The V and J ends lost 5 bases and 3 bases respectively, with 11 bases between them. For the CDR3, the DNA is TGTGCCAGCAGTAAGGTTTTGAACAATCAGCCCCAGCATTTT. It is translated as CASSKVLNNQPQHF.

The chain combines TRBV29-1 with TRBJ1-1; no clear D. This CDR3 spans 14 amino acids. The germline V gene encodes CDR1 SQVTM and CDR2 ANQGSEA. The V end lost 2 bases, the J end lost 4 bases, and 14 bases lay between the germline ends. The CDR3 spells CSVEFIGVGTEAFF. The CDR3 DNA reads TGCAGCGTTGAATTCATCGGGGTTGGCACTGAAGCTTTCTTT.

This chain connects TRBV3-1 (or the pseudogene TRBV3-2) to TRBJ1-2; D gene ambiguous. CDR1 and CDR2 (germline): LGHDT, YNNKEL (reference sequence). The CDR3 loop spans 14 amino acids. V lost 4 bases to trimming and J lost 8 bases, with 17 bases between them. The CDR3 is CASSPLRSGEGYTF. CDR3 in DNA: TGTGCCAGCAGCCCCTTAAGGTCGGGAGAAGGCTACACCTTC.

This chain joins TRBV4-1 and TRBJ1-2; D call uncertain. Germline V CDR1 and CDR2: MGHRA, YSYEKL. Trimming shortened V by 1 base and J by 7 bases, and 10 bases separated the two germline ends. The CDR3 has 13 amino acids. The CDR3 loop reads CASSQGVGFGYTF. CDR3 coding DNA: TGCGCCAGCAGCCAAGGTGTTGGGTTTGGCTACACCTTC.

This sequence joins TRBV5-1 and TRBJ2-3, with D possibly being TRBD2 (5 bases). The CDR3 contains 15 residues. Germline values: CDR1 SGHRS, CDR2 YFSETQ. Trimming cost V 0 bases and J 4 bases, with 12 bases left between them. The CDR3 DNA reads as TGCGCCAGCAGCTTGGAGTGGAGGTTCTCAGATACGCAGTATTTT. This gives the protein CASSLEWRFSDTQYF.

This clone was counted once. V and J are TRBV5-4 and TRBJ1-2; D gene unclear. The CDR3 consists of 14 residues. Trimming cost V 4 bases and J 7 bases, with 17 bases left between them. Germline CDR1 SGHNT, CDR2 YYREEE (reference sequence). The CDR3: CASSPPTQSSGYTF. The CDR3 coding sequence is TGTGCCAGCAGCCCTCCAACCCAAAGCAGTGGCTACACCTTC. Drawing the rest from reference TRBV5-4 and TRBJ1-2, the complete variable domain is ETGVTQSPTHLIKTRGQQVTLRCSSQSGHNTVSWYQQALGQGPQFIFQYYREEENGRGNFPPRFSGLQFPNYSSELNVNALELDDSALYLCASSPPTQSSGYTFGSGTRLTVV.

In the case of this clone: This specimen includes other DNA sequences encoding the same CDR3. The chain combines TRBV9 with TRBJ2-3; D remains unclear. Germline values: CDR1 SGDLS, CDR2 YYNGEE. Trimming stripped 2 bases from V and 5 bases from J, with 3 bases between. This CDR3 spans 11 amino acids. CDR3 residues: CASSVGDTQYF. CDR3 nucleotides: TGTGCCAGCAGCGTGGGAGATACGCAGTATTTT.

This chain uses TRBV30 with TRBJ1-2; 8 nucleotides agree with TRBD1. The CDR3 contains 15 residues. Germline V gene sequence: CDR1 GTSNPN, CDR2 SVGIG (reference sequence). The V gene end was trimmed by 1 base and the J gene end by 2 bases; junction bases not matched to a gene: 6. The CDR3 loop reads CAWSALRTGNYGYTF. Here the CDR3 DNA reads TGTGCCTGGAGTGCCTTACGGACAGGGAACTATGGCTACACCTTC.

The rearrangement links TRBV6-2 or TRBV6-3 to TRBJ2-7; tentatively, D is TRBD1 or TRBD2 (6 bases each). Deletions cut 3 bases from V and 6 bases from J, with 12 bases between. CDR3 length: 13 residues. Germline V CDR1 and CDR2: MNHEY, SVGEGT. The CDR3 reads CASSYLGGGEQYF. CDR3 bases: TGTGCCAGCAGTTATTTAGGAGGGGGCGAGCAGTACTTC.

This clone appeared a single time. J is TRBJ2-5 and V is TRBV5-1, with 7 bases identical to TRBD2. Germline V CDR1 and CDR2: SGHRS, YFSETQ. This CDR3 spans 15 amino acids. The V segment lost 1 base and the J segment 7 bases; nucleotides outside the gene matches: 10. The CDR3 DNA follows: TGCGCCAGCAGCTTGACCTCTGGGGGGAGGGGGACCCAGTACTTC. This sequence encodes CASSLTSGGRGTQYF.

Written as DNA, the CDR3 is TGCGCCAGCAGCGGAGTGGCGGGAGCTGCTGGTACGCAGTATTTT. Amino acids: CASSGVAGAAGTQYF. This chain joins TRBV5-1 and TRBJ2-3; TRBD2 matches at 7 bases. The CDR3 totals 15 residues. In germline, CDR1 is SGHRS, CDR2 YFSETQ. J lost 8 bases, V lost 4 bases, and 13 bases had no gene match.

The chain joins TRBV7-2 to TRBJ2-3; D gene ambiguous. CDR1 is SGHTA and CDR2 is FQGNSA in the germline V gene. Between the trimmed V and J ends, which lost 3 bases and 3 bases, there was a span of 4 bases. The CDR3 is 12 residues long. The CDR3 protein is CASSLATDTQYF. The CDR3 DNA follows: TGTGCCAGCAGCTTGGCAACAGATACGCAGTATTTT.

The CDR3 coding sequence is TGTGCCACCAGCAGGGTGTTTATGGGCGAGCAGTACTTC. Its protein product is CATSRVFMGEQYF. The rearrangement uses TRBV15 and TRBJ2-7, with no clear D. Trimming removed 3 bases from V and 6 bases from J, with 12 bases in between. The CDR3 is 13 residues long. From germline, CDR1 is LNHNV and CDR2 YYDKDF (reference sequence).

The J gene is TRBJ2-1, the V gene TRBV13; 8 bases align to TRBD2. The junction had 11 bases not matched to a gene; V was cut back by 0 bases and J by 4 bases. This CDR3 spans 18 amino acids. The V gene's germline CDR1 is PRHDT and CDR2 FYEKMQ (reference sequence). The CDR3 region has the DNA TGTGCCAGCAGCTTAGGTCACCTGCGGGGGGCGGGTTACAATGAGCAGTTCTTC. It yields the protein CASSLGHLRGAGYNEQFF.

This clone occurred a few times. This rearrangement joins TRBV5-4 to TRBJ2-6, with D possibly TRBD1 on 6 matching bases. The germline V gene encodes CDR1 SGHNT and CDR2 YYREEE (reference sequence). This CDR3 comprises 16 residues. Trimming left V 5 bases short and J 0 bases short, with 12 bases between. The CDR3: CASSPTGYSGANVLTF. In nucleotides, the CDR3 is TGTGCCAGCAGTCCTACAGGGTACTCTGGGGCCAACGTCCTGACTTTC.

The chain is built from TRBV10-2 and TRBJ2-7; maybe TRBD2 (6 bases). Trimming shortened V by 1 base and J by 4 bases, and 14 bases separated the two germline ends. The CDR3 loop spans 15 amino acids. Germline loops: CDR1 WSHSY, CDR2 SAAADI. DNA of the CDR3: TGCGCCAGCAGTGAGTTCGGGGGAGGTGGGTACGAGCAGTACTTC. Translating gives CASSEFGGGGYEQYF.

This clone has more than one count but fewer than ten. This chain connects TRBV24-1 to TRBJ1-1, with 10 bases aligning to TRBD1. The CDR3 totals 13 residues. Germline V CDR1 and CDR2: KGHDR, SFDVKD. V lost 5 bases to trimming and J lost 4 bases; unmatched junction nucleotides: 0. CDR3 sequence: CATSGTGGTEAFF. The DNA for the CDR3 is TGTGCCACCAGTGGGACAGGGGGCACTGAAGCTTTCTTT.

The chain recombines TRBV28 with TRBJ2-2; no clear D. The length of the CDR3 is 13 residues. In germline, CDR1 is MDHEN, CDR2 SYDVKM. V was clipped by 7 bases and J by 6 bases, with 12 bases between them. CDR3 protein: CASNTLGSGELFF. In nucleotides, the CDR3 is TGTGCCAGCAACACACTTGGGTCCGGGGAGCTGTTTTTT.